This TCR beta chain was captured in a study of radiation and T cells in renal cell carcinoma. Study results and limitations: In blood, top tumor clones expanded by 2 weeks, shrinking by 4.

With regard to this clone: Its antigen remains unidentified.

The time point is: blood 2 weeks post-SBRT. Treatment defined: 15 Gy SBRT to primary tumor, nephrectomy 4 weeks later. Germline CDR1 MNHEY, CDR2 SVGAGI. Trimming took 2 bases from V and 2 from J, leaving 8 bases between them. The CDR3 covers 14 residues. Measured with immunoSEQ multiplex PCR; TCRdb has only the in-frame clones, and not every one. The sample records tens of thousands of clones, about 80% being singletons. The sequence came from a woman between 65 and 79 years old with renal cell carcinoma. The sample consisted of blood, taken from a patient whose treatment included radiotherapy and nephrectomy. The chain employs TRBV6-5 and TRBJ2-3; D gene unclear. CDR3 coding DNA: TGTGCCAGCAGTTACGTCGCAAACACAGATACGCAGTATTTT. Its translation: CASSYVANTDTQYF.